Sequencing of this T cell receptor (beta chain) was carried out in a study of PD-1 blockade in classical Hodgkin lymphoma. Study-wide findings and caveats: The study reported lower baseline TCR diversity in newly diagnosed patients than in healthy donors.

Every one of the patients relapsed after autologous stem cell transplantation (brentuximab vedotin exposure was variable). A word on this clone: Its antigen is unknown.

V gave up 8 bases and J gave up 8 bases; unmatched junction bases: 11. The CDR3 runs to 15 residues. The germline V gene has CDR1 SQVTM and CDR2 ANQGSEA. The data were produced by immunoSEQ multiplex PCR, yet TCRdb's version contains in-frame clones alone and is incomplete. The sample yields 35,000 to 45,000 clones, approximately 70% seen once. This TCR was sampled from a human donor with classical Hodgkin lymphoma. Specimen: peripheral blood mononuclear cells (PBMCs), collected before the second cycle of nivolumab. The V and J genes are TRBV29-1 and TRBJ2-2, with 13 bases aligning to TRBD2. The CDR3 is CSTAGTSGAWGELFF. CDR3 sequence (DNA): TGCAGCACAGCCGGGACTAGCGGGGCTTGGGGGGAGCTGTTTTTT.